This T cell receptor beta chain was sequenced during a study of identical twins. The CDR3 has 14 amino acids. After removal of 4 bases from V and 6 bases from J, the junction contained 8 bases not matched to a gene. TCRdb analysed the 5' RACE reads with MiXCR anew, one entry per CDR3 protein. The sample contains 450,000 to 650,000 distinct CDR3 sequences, 12% to 15% of which appear only once. This clonotype was counted only a few times. The same sample was also used in a study of yellow fever vaccine responses in identical twins.

Material: CD4+ T cells sorted from blood. This clonotype was obtained from a woman aged 18-30 years in good health. The genes are TRBV12-3 or TRBV12-4 and TRBJ1-2; 7 bases are a match to TRBD1. The CDR3 loop is CASSSTGDVHGYTF. The CDR3 DNA sequence: TGTGCCAGCAGTTCTACAGGGGATGTTCATGGCTACACCTTC.